The T cell receptor beta chain described here comes from a study of blood T cell repertoires in COVID-19. Study context: Researchers got acute and convalescent COVID-19 samples from the United States, Italy and Spain. From T cells, B-cell-depleted T cells, or PBMCs came the material, which was cDNA or gDNA.

Original processing methods: Using reference gene primer amplification, nucleated cell counts were estimated. The protocol was immunoSEQ multiplex PCR, while the TCRdb copy is restricted to in-frame clones and leaves out a portion. V, J and clone size derive from that table, while D and trimming were established from the DNA sequence. Among some 150,000 clones listed, roughly 87% were seen once. There are a few counts of this clone. V gave up 5 bases and J gave up 6 bases, with 14 bases separating them. Germline CDR1 and CDR2: LNHDA and SQIVND (reference sequence). The CDR3 runs to 14 residues. The source is a woman aged 45-60 years with acute or convalescent COVID-19. Specimen: peripheral blood. This rearrangement joins TRBV19 to TRBJ1-5, with D unclear. The CDR3 reads CASSQVGRLQPQHF. The DNA of the CDR3 is TGTGCCAGTAGTCAGGTGGGGAGACTTCAGCCCCAGCATTTT.